Detailed here is one T cell receptor beta chain. This entry is derived from a study of blood T cell repertoires in COVID-19. In germline, CDR1 is KGHDR, CDR2 SFDVKD. This CDR3 has 17 amino acids. The V and J ends lost 6 bases and 8 bases, in that order; junction bases with no gene match: 16. Produced via immunoSEQ multiplex PCR; TCRdb's table is partial and in-frame only. The sample holds over 150,000 clones; about 90% are singletons and the top ten take 6% to 7.5%. The J gene is TRBJ2-1, the V gene TRBV24-1; 9 bases are a match to TRBD1. The receptor was derived from a woman aged 45-60 years who had recovered from COVID-19. The sequencing input was PBMCs or T cells enriched from blood (not recorded which). CDR3 DNA sequence: TGTGCCACCAGTCGGTCCCCCGGGACAGGGCCGGGAGATGAGCAGTTCTTC. Amino acids: CATSRSPGTGPGDEQFF.